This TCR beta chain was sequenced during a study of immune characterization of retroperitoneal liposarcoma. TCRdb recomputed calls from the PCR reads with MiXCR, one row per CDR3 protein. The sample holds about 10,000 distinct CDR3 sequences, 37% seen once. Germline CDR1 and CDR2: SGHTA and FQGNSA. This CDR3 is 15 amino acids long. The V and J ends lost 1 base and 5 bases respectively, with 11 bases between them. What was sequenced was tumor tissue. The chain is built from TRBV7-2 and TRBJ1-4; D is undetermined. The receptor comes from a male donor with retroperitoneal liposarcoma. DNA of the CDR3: TGTGCCAGCAGCTTAGGGCAGACGATAAATGAAAAACTGTTTTTT. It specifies CASSLGQTINEKLFF.